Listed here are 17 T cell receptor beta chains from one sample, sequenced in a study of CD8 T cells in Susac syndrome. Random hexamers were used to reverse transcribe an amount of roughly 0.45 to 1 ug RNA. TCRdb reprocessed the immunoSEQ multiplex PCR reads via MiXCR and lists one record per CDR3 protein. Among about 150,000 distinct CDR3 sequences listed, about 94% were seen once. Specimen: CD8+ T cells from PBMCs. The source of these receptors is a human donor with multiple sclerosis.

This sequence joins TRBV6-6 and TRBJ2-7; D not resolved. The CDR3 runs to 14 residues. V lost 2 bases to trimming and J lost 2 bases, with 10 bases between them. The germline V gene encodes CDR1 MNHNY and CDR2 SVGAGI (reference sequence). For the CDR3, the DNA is TGTGCCAGCAGTTACGACGGCAGAGCCTACGAGCAGTACTTC. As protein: CASSYDGRAYEQYF.

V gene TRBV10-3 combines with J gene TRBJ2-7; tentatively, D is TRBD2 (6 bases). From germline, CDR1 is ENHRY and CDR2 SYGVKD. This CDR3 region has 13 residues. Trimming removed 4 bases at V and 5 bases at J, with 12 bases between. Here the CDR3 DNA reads TGTGCCATCAGTGGCGGGGAGGCCCACGAGCAGTACTTC. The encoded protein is CAISGGEAHEQYF.

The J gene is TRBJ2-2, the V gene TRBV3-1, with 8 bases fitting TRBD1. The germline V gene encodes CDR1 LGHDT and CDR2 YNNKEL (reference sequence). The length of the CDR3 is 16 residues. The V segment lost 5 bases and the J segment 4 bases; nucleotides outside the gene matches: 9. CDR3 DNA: TGTGCCAGCAGCACGCGGACAGGGAGAGGCACCGGGGAGCTGTTTTTT. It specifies CASSTRTGRGTGELFF.

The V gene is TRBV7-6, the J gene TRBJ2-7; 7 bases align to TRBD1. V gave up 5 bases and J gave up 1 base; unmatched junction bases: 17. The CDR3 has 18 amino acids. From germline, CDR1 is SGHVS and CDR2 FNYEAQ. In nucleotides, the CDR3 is TGTGCCAGCAGCGCAGTCCCCAGGGGGTTGCAGGCATCCTACGAGCAGTACTTC. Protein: CASSAVPRGLQASYEQYF.

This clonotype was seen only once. CDR3 DNA sequence: TGTGCCAGCAGAAAGGATCGGAACGAGCAGTTCTTC. Its protein is CASRKDRNEQFF. The V gene is TRBV7-9, the J gene TRBJ2-1; no reliable D call. Germline assignment: CDR1 SEHNR and CDR2 FQNEAQ (reference sequence). With 6 bases removed from V and 10 bases from J, the gap between germline ends came to 13 bases. This CDR3 spans 12 amino acids.

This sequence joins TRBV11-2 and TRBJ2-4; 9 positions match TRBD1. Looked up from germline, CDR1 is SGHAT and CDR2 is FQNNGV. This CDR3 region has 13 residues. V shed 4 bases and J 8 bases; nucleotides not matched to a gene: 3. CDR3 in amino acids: CASSWDREDIQYF. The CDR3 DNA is TGTGCCAGCAGCTGGGACAGGGAAGACATTCAGTACTTC.

The CDR3 sequence is CASSMSEGNEQFF. The CDR3 DNA sequence: TGTGCCAGTAGTATGTCGGAAGGGAATGAGCAGTTCTTC. This rearrangement joins TRBV19 to TRBJ2-1, with D hard to call. The germline CDR1 and CDR2 sequences are LNHDA and SQIVND (reference sequence). The CDR3 is made up of 13 amino acids. The V gene lost 3 bases and the J gene lost 7 bases, with 10 bases spanning the gap.

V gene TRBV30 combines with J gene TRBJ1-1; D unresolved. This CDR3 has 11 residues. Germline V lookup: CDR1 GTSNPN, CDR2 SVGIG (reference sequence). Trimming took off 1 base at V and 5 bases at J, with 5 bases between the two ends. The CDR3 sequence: CAWSDGTEAFF. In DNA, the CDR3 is TGTGCCTGGAGTGACGGGACTGAAGCTTTCTTT.

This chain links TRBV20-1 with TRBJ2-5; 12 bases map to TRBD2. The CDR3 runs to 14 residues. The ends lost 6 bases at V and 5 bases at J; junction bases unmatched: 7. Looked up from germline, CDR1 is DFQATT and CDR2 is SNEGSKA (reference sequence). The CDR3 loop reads CSATPSGGAETQYF. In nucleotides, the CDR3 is TGCAGTGCAACCCCTAGCGGGGGGGCCGAGACCCAGTACTTC.

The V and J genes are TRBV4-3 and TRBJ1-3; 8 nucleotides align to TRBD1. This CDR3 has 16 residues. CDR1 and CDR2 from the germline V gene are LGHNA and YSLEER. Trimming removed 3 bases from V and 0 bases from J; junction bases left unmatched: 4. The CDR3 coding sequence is TGCGCCAGCAGCCAGGATACAGGGGGCTCTGGAAACACCATATATTTT. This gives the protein CASSQDTGGSGNTIYF.

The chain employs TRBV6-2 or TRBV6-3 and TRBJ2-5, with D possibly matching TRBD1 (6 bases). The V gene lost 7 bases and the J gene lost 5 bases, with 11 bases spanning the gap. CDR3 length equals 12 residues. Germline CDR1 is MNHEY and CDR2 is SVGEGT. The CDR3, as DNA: TGTGCCAGCACCGCAGGGGTGGAGACCCAGTACTTC. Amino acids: CASTAGVETQYF.

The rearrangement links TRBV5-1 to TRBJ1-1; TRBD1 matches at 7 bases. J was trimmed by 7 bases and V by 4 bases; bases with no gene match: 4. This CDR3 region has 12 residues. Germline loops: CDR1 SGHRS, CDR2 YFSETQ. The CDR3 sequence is CASSPGGYEAFF. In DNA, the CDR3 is TGCGCCAGCAGCCCAGGGGGATATGAAGCTTTCTTT.

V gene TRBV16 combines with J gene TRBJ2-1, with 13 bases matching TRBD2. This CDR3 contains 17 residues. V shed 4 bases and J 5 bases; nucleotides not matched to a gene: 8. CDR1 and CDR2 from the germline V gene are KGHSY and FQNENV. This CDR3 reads CASSPPGLAGADNEQFF. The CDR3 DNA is TGTGCCAGCAGCCCCCCCGGACTAGCGGGGGCCGACAATGAGCAGTTCTTC.

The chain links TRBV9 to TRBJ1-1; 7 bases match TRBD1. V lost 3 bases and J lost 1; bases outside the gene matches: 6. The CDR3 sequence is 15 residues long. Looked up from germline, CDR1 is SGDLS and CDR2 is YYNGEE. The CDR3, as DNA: TGTGCCAGCAGCGGAAGACAGGGTGCGAACACTGAAGCTTTCTTT. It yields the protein CASSGRQGANTEAFF.

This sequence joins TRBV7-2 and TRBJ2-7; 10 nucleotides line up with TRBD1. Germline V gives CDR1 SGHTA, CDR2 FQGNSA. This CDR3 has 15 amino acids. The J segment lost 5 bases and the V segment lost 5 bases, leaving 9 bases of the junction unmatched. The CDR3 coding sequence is TGTGCCAGCAGCATGCACGGGACAGGGGTCGACGAGCAGTACTTC. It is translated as CASSMHGTGVDEQYF.

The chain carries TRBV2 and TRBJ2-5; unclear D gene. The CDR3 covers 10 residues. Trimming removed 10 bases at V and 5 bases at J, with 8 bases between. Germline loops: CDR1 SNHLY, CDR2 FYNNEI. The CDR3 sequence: CATSRETQYF. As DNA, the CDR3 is TGTGCCACCTCAAGGGAGACCCAGTACTTC.

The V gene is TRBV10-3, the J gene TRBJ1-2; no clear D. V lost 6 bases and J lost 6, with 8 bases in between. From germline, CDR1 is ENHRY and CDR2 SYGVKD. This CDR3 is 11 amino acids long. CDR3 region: CAIRTSDGYTF. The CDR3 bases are TGTGCCATCAGGACCAGCGATGGCTACACCTTC.